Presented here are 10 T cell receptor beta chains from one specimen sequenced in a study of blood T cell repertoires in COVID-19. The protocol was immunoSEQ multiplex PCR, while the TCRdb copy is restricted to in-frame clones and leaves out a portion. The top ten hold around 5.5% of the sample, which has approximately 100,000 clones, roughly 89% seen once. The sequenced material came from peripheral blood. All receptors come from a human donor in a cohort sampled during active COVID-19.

The CDR3 DNA follows: TGTGCCAGCAGCCCGACGACAGTTTTTGAAGGGTTGGGCTATGGCTACACCTTC. It encodes CASSPTTVFEGLGYGYTF. The V gene is TRBV28, the J gene TRBJ1-2; tentative D call: TRBD1 (5 bases). Trimming took off 6 bases at V and 4 bases at J, with 27 bases between the two ends. Germline-derived CDR1 and CDR2 are MDHEN and SYDVKM. The CDR3 loop spans 18 amino acids.

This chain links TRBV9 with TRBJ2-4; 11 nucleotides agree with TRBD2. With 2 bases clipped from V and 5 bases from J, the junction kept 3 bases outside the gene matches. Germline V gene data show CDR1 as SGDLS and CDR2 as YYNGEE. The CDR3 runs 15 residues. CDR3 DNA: TGTGCCAGCAGCGTTAGCGGGAGGGCGGAAAACATTCAGTACTTC. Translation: CASSVSGRAENIQYF.

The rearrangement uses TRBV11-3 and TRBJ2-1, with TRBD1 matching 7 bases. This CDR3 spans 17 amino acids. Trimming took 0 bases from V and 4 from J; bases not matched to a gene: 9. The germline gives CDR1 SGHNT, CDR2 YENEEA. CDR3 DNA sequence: TGTGCCAGCAGCTTAGAGTTAGGGACAGTGACATACAATGAGCAGTTCTTC. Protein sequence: CASSLELGTVTYNEQFF.

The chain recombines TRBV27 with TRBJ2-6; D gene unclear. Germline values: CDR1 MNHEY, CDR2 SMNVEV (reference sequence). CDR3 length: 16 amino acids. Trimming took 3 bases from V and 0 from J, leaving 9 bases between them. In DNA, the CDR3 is TGTGCCAGCAGTTTTACCATCAGCTCTGGGGCCAACGTCCTGACTTTC. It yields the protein CASSFTISSGANVLTF.

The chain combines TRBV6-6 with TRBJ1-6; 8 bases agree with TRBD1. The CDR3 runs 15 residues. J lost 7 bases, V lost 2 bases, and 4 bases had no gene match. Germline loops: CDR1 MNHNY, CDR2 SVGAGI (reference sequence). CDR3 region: CASSYLDRGNSPLHF. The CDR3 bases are TGTGCCAGCAGTTACCTCGACAGGGGAAATTCACCCCTCCACTTT.

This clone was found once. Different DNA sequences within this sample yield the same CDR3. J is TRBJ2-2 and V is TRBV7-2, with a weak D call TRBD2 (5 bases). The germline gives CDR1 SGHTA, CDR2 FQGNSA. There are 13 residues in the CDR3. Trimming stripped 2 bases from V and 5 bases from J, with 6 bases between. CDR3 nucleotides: TGTGCCAGCAGCTTACGGAGGACCGGGGAGCTGTTTTTT. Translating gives CASSLRRTGELFF.

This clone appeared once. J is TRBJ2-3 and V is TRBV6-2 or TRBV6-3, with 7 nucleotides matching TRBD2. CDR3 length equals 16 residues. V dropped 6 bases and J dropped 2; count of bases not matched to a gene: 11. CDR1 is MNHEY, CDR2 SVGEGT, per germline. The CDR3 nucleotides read TGTGCCAGCAGCCCCATGGGGGGGGACTCCACAGATACGCAGTATTTT. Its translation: CASSPMGGDSTDTQYF.

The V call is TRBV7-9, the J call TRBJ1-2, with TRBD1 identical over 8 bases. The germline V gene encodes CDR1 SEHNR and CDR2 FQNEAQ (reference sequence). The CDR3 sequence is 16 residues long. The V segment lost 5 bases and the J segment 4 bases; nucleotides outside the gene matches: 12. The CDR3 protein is CASSRFQGARGYGYTF. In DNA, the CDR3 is TGTGCCAGCAGCCGATTCCAGGGGGCGCGGGGCTATGGCTACACCTTC.

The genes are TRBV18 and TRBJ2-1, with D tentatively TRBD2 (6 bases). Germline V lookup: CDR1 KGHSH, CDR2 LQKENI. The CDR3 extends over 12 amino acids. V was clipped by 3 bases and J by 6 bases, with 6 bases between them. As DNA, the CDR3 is TGTGCCAGCTCACCGGAGGGCAATGAGCAGTTCTTC. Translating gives CASSPEGNEQFF.

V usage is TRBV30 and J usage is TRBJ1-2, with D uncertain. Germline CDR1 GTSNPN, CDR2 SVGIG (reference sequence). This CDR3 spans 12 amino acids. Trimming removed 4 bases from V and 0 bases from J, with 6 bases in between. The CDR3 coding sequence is TGTGCCTGGACGGTAGCTAACTATGGCTACACCTTC. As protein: CAWTVANYGYTF.